This TCR beta chain appears in the sequencing data of a study of PD-1 blockade in classical Hodgkin lymphoma. Every patient relapsed after autologous stem cell transplantation, and brentuximab vedotin exposure varied. Sequenced by immunoSEQ multiplex PCR; TCRdb stores in-frame clones only, minus some. Altogether approximately 61,000 clones are present, 85% to 90% being singletons, with the ten largest covering 15%. As regards this clone: Antigen specificity is unknown.

Per the germline V gene, CDR1 is SGDLS and CDR2 is YYNGEE. V lost 0 bases and J lost 10; bases outside the gene matches: 6. This CDR3 comprises 14 residues. Points from the study as a whole: Patients newly diagnosed and complete responders had comparable baseline diversity. It was CD4+ TCR diversity, not CD8+, that rose significantly by C4D1. Patients starting nivolumab under 1 year after ASCT were excluded. Causes of the repertoire differences remain undefined, possibly disease activity or prior therapy.

This sequence originates from a human donor with classical Hodgkin lymphoma. The sample in question was peripheral blood mononuclear cells (PBMCs), obtained at baseline. The chain employs TRBV9 and TRBJ1-2; 10 bases are shared with TRBD1. CDR3 sequence (DNA): TGTGCCAGCAGCGTAGAGGTGACAGGGGGCGTCTACACCTTC. Protein product: CASSVEVTGGVYTF.